The 17 T cell receptor beta chains listed next were all sequenced from one sample in a study of blood T cell repertoires in COVID-19. Sequencing used immunoSEQ multiplex PCR; TCRdb keeps in-frame clones, though not all of them. The sample has a few hundred thousand clones, about 80% seen once; the top ten hold about 8.1%. The sample comprised peripheral blood. The receptors come from an elderly man with acute or convalescent COVID-19.

This chain links TRBV14 with TRBJ1-1; D remains ambiguous. The V end lost 4 bases, the J end lost 3 bases, and 21 bases lay between the germline ends. This CDR3 contains 17 residues. Germline loops: CDR1 SGHDN, CDR2 FVKESK. The CDR3 is CASSPEPTGWGYTEAFF. CDR3 bases: TGTGCCAGCAGCCCCGAACCGACGGGATGGGGATACACTGAAGCTTTCTTT. Looking up the rest from reference TRBV14 and TRBJ1-1 gives the full variable domain: EAGVTQFPSHSVIEKGQTVTLRCDPISGHDNLYWYRRVMGKEIKFLLHFVKESKQDESGMPNNRFLAERTGGTYSTLKVQPAELEDSGVYFCASSPEPTGWGYTEAFFGQGTRLTVV.

The rearrangement links TRBV4-2 to TRBJ1-2; the match to TRBD1 covers 9 bases. Germline CDR1 LGHNA, CDR2 YNFKEQ. Germline trimming cut 1 base from V and 7 bases from J; bases unmatched to any gene: 10. The CDR3 sequence is 16 residues long. CDR3 bases: TGTGCCAGCAGCCAAGCACCGGGACAGGGAGGGGGTGGCTACACCTTC. This sequence encodes CASSQAPGQGGGGYTF.

This clone was seen only once. This sequence joins TRBV7-9 and TRBJ2-1, with D unresolved. Per the germline V gene, CDR1 is SEHNR and CDR2 is FQNEAQ (reference sequence). The CDR3 has 14 residues. Trimming took off 1 base at V and 4 bases at J, with 8 bases between the two ends. The CDR3 nucleotides are TGTGCCAGCAGCTTAGGGGCAGATTACAATGAGCAGTTCTTC. Protein: CASSLGADYNEQFF.

V and J are TRBV2 and TRBJ2-4; 11 nucleotides line up with TRBD2. The CDR3 covers 15 residues. Germline loops: CDR1 SNHLY, CDR2 FYNNEI. Trimming took 6 bases from V and 6 from J; bases not matched to a gene: 7. The CDR3 DNA follows: TGTGCCAGCAGACCTCCCGGGACTAGCGGAAACATTCAGTACTTC. Residues: CASRPPGTSGNIQYF.

In this sample, this clone turned up once. V and J are TRBV2 and TRBJ1-2; 8 nucleotides line up with TRBD1. Germline CDR1 is SNHLY and CDR2 is FYNNEI. The CDR3 loop spans 12 amino acids. Trimming took 8 bases from V and 8 from J; bases not matched to a gene: 7. The CDR3 nucleotides read TGTGCCAGCCGGACAGGGCCGAGGGGCTACACCTTC. Translated, it gives CASRTGPRGYTF.

The chain has TRBV6-1 and TRBJ2-7; maybe TRBD2 (6 bases). V lost 2 bases and J lost 0, with 11 bases in between. In germline, CDR1 is MNHNS, CDR2 SASEGT. The CDR3 has 15 residues. The CDR3 DNA sequence: TGTGCCAGCAGTGAACCGGGCGGGACCTCCTACGAGCAGTACTTC. Protein: CASSEPGGTSYEQYF.

Concerning this clone itself: A read error may explain this, as a much larger clone is one base away. CDR3 sequence reads: CASSRTAYEQYF. CDR3 nucleotides: TGTGCCAGCAGCCGGACAGCCTACGAGCAGTACTTC. This sequence joins TRBV5-4 and TRBJ2-7; possible D gene TRBD1, 6 bases. The CDR3 runs 12 residues. With 4 bases removed from V and 2 bases from J, the gap between germline ends came to 7 bases. Germline V gives CDR1 SGHNT, CDR2 YYREEE (reference sequence).

The CDR3: CASSPSGMYEQYF. CDR3 bases: TGTGCCAGCAGCCCCTCGGGGATGTACGAGCAGTACTTC. The chain recombines TRBV7-2 with TRBJ2-7; TRBD2 might be the D (5 bases). The CDR3 is 13 residues long. Germline V gene sequence: CDR1 SGHTA, CDR2 FQGNSA. Trimming took 5 bases from V and 4 from J, leaving 12 bases between them.

The rearrangement links TRBV3-1 (or the pseudogene TRBV3-2) to TRBJ1-6; tentatively, D is TRBD1 (6 bases). Germline CDR1 reads LGHDT; CDR2 reads YNNKEL (reference sequence). The CDR3 runs to 16 residues. The V end was cut by 1 base, the J end by 9 bases, with 16 bases between. The CDR3 is CASSQARGARGSPLHF. CDR3 nucleotides: TGTGCCAGCAGCCAAGCGAGAGGGGCCAGGGGTTCACCCCTCCACTTT.

The chain links TRBV5-1 to TRBJ1-2; TRBD1 agrees at 8 bases. Germline V gene lookup returns CDR1 SGHRS and CDR2 YFSETQ. The CDR3 has 15 amino acids. After removal of 4 bases from V and 6 bases from J, the junction contained 11 bases not matched to a gene. CDR3 DNA: TGCGCCAGCAGCCTTCCCGGACAGGGAGGAAATGGCTACACCTTC. Translation: CASSLPGQGGNGYTF.

V and J are TRBV6-6 and TRBJ1-4, with 7 bases fitting TRBD1. J lost 5 bases, V lost 6 bases, and 9 bases had no gene match. The germline CDR1 and CDR2 sequences are MNHNY and SVGAGI (reference sequence). The CDR3 has 15 amino acids. CDR3 nucleotide sequence: TGTGCCAGCAGCCCCCGACAGGGCGGGAATGAAAAACTGTTTTTT. Amino acid sequence: CASSPRQGGNEKLFF.

The CDR3 DNA follows: TGTGCCAGCAGCCCCTGGACTAGCGAGCGATACAATGAGCAGTTCTTC. Its protein is CASSPWTSERYNEQFF. The genes are TRBV7-3 and TRBJ2-1; TRBD2 matches at 9 bases. V was pared by 5 bases and J by 4 bases, with 9 bases of the junction left unmatched. The germline V gene encodes CDR1 SGHTA and CDR2 FQGTGA. The CDR3 spans 16 residues.

The rearrangement uses TRBV7-9 and TRBJ1-4, with 8 bases lining up with TRBD1. This CDR3 has 15 residues. The ends lost 5 bases at V and 3 bases at J; junction bases unmatched: 5. CDR1 is SEHNR, CDR2 FQNEAQ, per germline (reference sequence). The CDR3 region has the DNA TGTGCCAGCAGCCTTCCGACAGGGGCTAATGAAAAACTGTTTTTT. Protein sequence: CASSLPTGANEKLFF. The whole variable domain, filled in from reference TRBV7-9 and TRBJ1-4, reads DTGVSQNPRHKITKRGQNVTFRCDPISEHNRLYWYRQTLGQGPEFLTYFQNEAQLEKSRLLSDRFSAERPKGSFSTLEIQRTEQGDSAMYLCASSLPTGANEKLFFGSGTQLSVL.

The chain is built from TRBV25-1 and TRBJ2-5; D possibly corresponds to TRBD1 (6 bases). The CDR3 totals 14 residues. Germline V CDR1 and CDR2: MGHDK, SYGVNS. V lost 6 bases and J 3 bases, leaving 14 bases between the germline ends. CDR3 region: CASSDRDKKETQYF. The CDR3 DNA is TGTGCCAGCAGCGACCGGGACAAAAAAGAGACCCAGTACTTC.

The chain joins TRBV20-1 to TRBJ1-4, with D possibly TRBD1 on 6 matching bases. V lost 3 bases and J lost 6, with 11 bases in between. The CDR3 runs to 13 residues. Per germline, CDR1 DFQATT and CDR2 SNEGSKA (reference sequence). As DNA, the CDR3 is TGCAGTGCTAGTACACAGGGAGATGAAAAACTGTTTTTT. Translated, it gives CSASTQGDEKLFF.

The chain carries TRBV28 and TRBJ2-3; TRBD2 might be the D (6 bases). The V end lost 2 bases, the J end lost 8 bases, and 14 bases lay between the germline ends. Germline V lookup: CDR1 MDHEN, CDR2 SYDVKM. The length of the CDR3 is 14 residues. The CDR3 sequence is CASSLGRIPGTQYF. CDR3 sequence (DNA): TGTGCCAGCAGTTTAGGGAGGATCCCAGGTACGCAGTATTTT.

The rearrangement joins TRBV29-1 to TRBJ2-5; a possible D gene is TRBD2 (5 bases). V lost 6 bases and J 0 bases, leaving 11 bases between the germline ends. The CDR3 contains 13 residues. CDR1 is SQVTM, CDR2 ANQGSEA, per germline. This CDR3 reads CSVLDGNQETQYF. Written as DNA, the CDR3 is TGCAGCGTACTGGACGGGAACCAAGAGACCCAGTACTTC.